This TCR beta chain stems from a study of CD8 T cells in Susac syndrome (dated 2019 in TCRdb). About the investigation overall: Repertoire sequencing was used to test whether CD8+ T cell activation and differentiation in Susac syndrome was antigen driven.

To note about this clonotype: Its antigen is unknown. Base qualities are not provided; no much larger clone lies one nucleotide away.

RNA was extracted using the RNeasy kit, and about 0.45 to 1 ug of the RNA was reverse transcribed with random hexamers. The immunoSEQ multiplex PCR assay, covering 54 Vbeta and 13 Jbeta segments, was used to amplify TCR beta CDR3 regions. Bias from PCR amplification was corrected by using a synthetic template baseline for primer optimization and for computational correction. The authors' analysis ran thus. Reads were assigned to V, D and J genes according to IMGT and analyzed in immunoSEQ Analyzer, with only productive sequences retained. Clonality was calculated as one minus the Shannon entropy normalized by log2 of the number of productive unique sequences. Public and private clones were assessed among the 100 most prevalent clones of each patient and control. Clones were defined as Susac-specific when absent from the healthy and MS cohorts, from about 970 published viral clones and from other ImmuneACCESS disease sequences. Clones were called with MiXCR by TCRdb after fastp trimmed the public reads at Q25, and only in-frame beta chains were retained. Entries are consolidated by CDR3 protein sequence, retaining the most common genes and DNA. The V and J calls here are based on TCRdb, not the publication. A total of 250,000 or so distinct CDR3 sequences appear in this sample, roughly 93% of them only once. The top ten clonotypes cover around 0.07% of the sample.

Points the paper makes about the study in general: The number of individuals in the TCR sequencing and HLA analysis was recognized as being relatively small.

Peripheral blood CD8+ and CD4+ T cells from healthy donors, Susac syndrome patients and multiple sclerosis patients were profiled using high-throughput TCR beta sequencing. The multiple sclerosis controls were treatment-naive patients who had stable or active relapsing-remitting disease and met the revised McDonald criteria. Bulk CD8+ and CD4+ T cells were purified by magnetic negative isolation, while CD8+ TEMRA cells were enriched using FACS. Blood was collected in EDTA tubes and processed within 24 hours, with PBMCs isolated through density gradient centrifugation. PBMCs intended for TCR sequencing were frozen in liquid nitrogen and were later thawed in a 37 degrees C water bath. A purity of at least 90% was achieved for sorted or isolated CD4+, CD8+ and CD8+ TEMRA cells. The sequenced material came from CD4+ T cells from PBMCs. The receptor's source is a human donor with multiple sclerosis.

CDR3 sequence: CASSPPGRSSYNSPLHF. The base sequence is TGTGCCAGCAGCCCCCCCGGACGGAGCTCCTATAATTCACCCCTCCACTTT. The sequence joins TRBV3-1 to TRBJ1-6, with no confidently assigned D gene. Relative to germline, V is 4 bases shorter and J is 0 bases shorter, with 13 bases between their ends. The CDR3 runs 17 residues from the cysteine to the phenylalanine. Only the CDR3 DNA is retained, 51 bases long and in frame from the first base. The germline V gene (reference sequence) gives CDR1 as LGHDT and CDR2 as YNNKEL.